This TCR beta chain was identified during a study of OX40 agonist ivuxolimab in advanced cancers. The sample holds a few counts of this clone. Method: immunoSEQ multiplex PCR; TCRdb's copy keeps in-frame clones and lacks some. Of tens of thousands of clones listed, more than 85% are singletons. The sample here was CD4+ or CD8+ T cells sorted from blood, taken in a trial of the OX40 agonist ivuxolimab. The TCR was taken from an adult with an advanced solid tumor such as melanoma, head and neck, liver or kidney cancer.

CDR3 DNA: TGTGCCAGCAGCTCGCGTCGTTTCGAGACTGAAGCTTTCTTT. Protein sequence: CASSSRRFETEAFF. The chain uses TRBV7-8 and TRBJ1-1; D remains ambiguous. The V gene's germline CDR1 is SGHVS and CDR2 FQNEAQ. CDR3 length: 14 amino acids. V was cut by 4 bases and J by 5 bases, with 14 bases left in between. The full variable domain, with the rest looked up from reference TRBV7-8 and TRBJ1-1, is GAGVSQSPRYKVAKRGQDVALRCDPISGHVSLFWYQQALGQGPEFLTYFQNEAQLDKSGLPSDRFFAERPEGSVSTLKIQRTQQEDSAVYLCASSSRRFETEAFFGQGTRLTVV.